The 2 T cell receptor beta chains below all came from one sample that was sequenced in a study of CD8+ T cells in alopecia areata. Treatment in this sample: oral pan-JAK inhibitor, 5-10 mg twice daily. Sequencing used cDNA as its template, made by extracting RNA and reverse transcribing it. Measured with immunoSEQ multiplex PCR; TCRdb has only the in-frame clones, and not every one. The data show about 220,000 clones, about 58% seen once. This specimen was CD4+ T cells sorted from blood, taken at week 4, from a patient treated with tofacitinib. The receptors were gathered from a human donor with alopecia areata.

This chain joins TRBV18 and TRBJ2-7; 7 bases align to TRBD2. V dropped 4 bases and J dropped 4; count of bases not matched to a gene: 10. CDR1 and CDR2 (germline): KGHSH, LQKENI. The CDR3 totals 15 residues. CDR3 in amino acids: CASSRPPQGGYEQYF. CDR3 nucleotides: TGTGCCAGCTCACGCCCCCCCCAGGGAGGGTACGAGCAGTACTTC.

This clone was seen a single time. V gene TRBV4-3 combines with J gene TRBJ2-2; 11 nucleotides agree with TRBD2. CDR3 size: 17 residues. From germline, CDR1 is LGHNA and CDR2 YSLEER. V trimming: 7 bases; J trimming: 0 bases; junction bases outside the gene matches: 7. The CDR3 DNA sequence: TGCGCCAGCACTCTAGCGGGGGGCCCTGCGAACACCGGGGAGCTGTTTTTT. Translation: CASTLAGGPANTGELFF.